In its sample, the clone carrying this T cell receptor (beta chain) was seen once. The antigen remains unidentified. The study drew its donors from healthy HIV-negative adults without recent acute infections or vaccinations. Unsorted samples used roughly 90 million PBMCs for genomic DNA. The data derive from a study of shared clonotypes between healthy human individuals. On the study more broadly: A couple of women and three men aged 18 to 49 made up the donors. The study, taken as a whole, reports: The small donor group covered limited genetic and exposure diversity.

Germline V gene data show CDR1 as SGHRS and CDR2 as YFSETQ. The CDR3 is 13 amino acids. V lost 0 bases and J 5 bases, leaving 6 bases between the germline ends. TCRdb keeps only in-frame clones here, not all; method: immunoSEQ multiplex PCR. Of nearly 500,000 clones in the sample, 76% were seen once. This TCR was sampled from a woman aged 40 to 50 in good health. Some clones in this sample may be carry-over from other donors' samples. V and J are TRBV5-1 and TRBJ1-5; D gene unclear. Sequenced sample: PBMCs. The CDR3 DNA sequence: TGCGCCAGCAGCTTGGGGGGTGATCAGCCCCAGCATTTT. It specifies CASSLGGDQPQHF.